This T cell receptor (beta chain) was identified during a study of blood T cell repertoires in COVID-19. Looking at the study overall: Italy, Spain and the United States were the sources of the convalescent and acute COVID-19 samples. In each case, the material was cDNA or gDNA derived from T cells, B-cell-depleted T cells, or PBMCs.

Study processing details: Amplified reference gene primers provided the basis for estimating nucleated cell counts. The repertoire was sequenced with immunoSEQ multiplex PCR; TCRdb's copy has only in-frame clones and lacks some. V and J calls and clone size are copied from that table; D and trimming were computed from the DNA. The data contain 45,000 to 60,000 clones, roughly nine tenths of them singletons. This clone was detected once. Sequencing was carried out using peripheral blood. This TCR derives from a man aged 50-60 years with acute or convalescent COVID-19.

Here the CDR3 reads CASSLVDRAQETQYF. In DNA, the CDR3 is TGCGCCAGCAGCTTGGTGGACAGAGCTCAAGAGACCCAGTACTTC. This chain uses TRBV5-1 with TRBJ2-5; TRBD1 might be the D (6 bases). Between the trimmed V and J ends, which lost 0 bases and 2 bases, there was a span of 11 bases. The CDR3 sequence is 15 residues long. CDR1 SGHRS and CDR2 YFSETQ come from the germline V gene. Drawing the rest from reference TRBV5-1 and TRBJ2-5, the complete variable domain is KAGVTQTPRYLIKTRGQQVTLSCSPISGHRSVSWYQQTPGQGLQFLFEYFSETQRNKGNFPGRFSGRQFSNSRSEMNVSTLELGDSALYLCASSLVDRAQETQYFGPGTRLLVL.